This TCR beta chain was recorded in a study of blood T cell repertoires in COVID-19. Study summary: From the United States, Italy and Spain came samples of acute and convalescent COVID-19.

Produced via immunoSEQ multiplex PCR; TCRdb's table is partial and in-frame only. The sample includes approximately 330,000 clones, roughly 90% seen only once; the top ten take roughly a tenth. CDR1 is SGHTA and CDR2 is FQGNSA in the germline V gene. There are 15 residues in the CDR3. Trimming took 5 bases from V and 5 from J, leaving 19 bases between them. Each recovered donor of Cohort 3 presented with two negative PCRs, clearance, or symptom resolution. The chain combines TRBV7-2 with TRBJ2-7, with D tentatively TRBD2 (5 bases). The sequence was collected from a woman in her twenties or thirties who had recovered from COVID-19. Sequenced sample: PBMCs or T cells enriched from blood (not recorded which). The CDR3, as DNA: TGTGCCAGCAGCCCCTCGCGGGTCACCTATAACGAGCAGTACTTC. Protein: CASSPSRVTYNEQYF.